The 13 T cell receptor beta chains given below trace back to one sample, sequenced in a study of cytomegalovirus exposure and HLA in healthy donors. The PCR ran on 60 Vbeta and 13 Jbeta primers. Sequencing used immunoSEQ multiplex PCR; TCRdb keeps in-frame clones, though not all of them. Of approximately 140,000 clones in the sample, roughly 88% are singletons; the top ten hold more than 0.5%. Sequenced input: PBMCs. These receptors were collected from a woman in her thirties or forties in good health and CMV-seronegative.

On this clone itself: The junction and the germline gene differ at one end; a read error may be behind it. This sequence joins TRBV7-9 and TRBJ1-2, with no clear D. The CDR3 consists of 12 residues. Per the germline V gene, CDR1 is SEHNR and CDR2 is FQNEAQ (reference sequence). The DNA for the CDR3 is TGTTCCAGCAACCAATCCCCGGGGGGCTACACCTTC. Translation gives CSSNQSPGGYTF.

The gene calls are TRBV9 and TRBJ2-1; D may be TRBD1 (5 bases). The germline CDR1 and CDR2 sequences are SGDLS and YYNGEE. This CDR3 has 13 residues. V lost 0 bases to trimming and J lost 5 bases, with 6 bases between them. CDR3 DNA: TGTGCCAGCAGCGTAGACAGGCACAATGAGCAGTTCTTC. Its translation: CASSVDRHNEQFF.

The chain has TRBV6-1 and TRBJ1-2; 7 bases are a match to TRBD1. Germline V gene lookup returns CDR1 MNHNS and CDR2 SASEGT. The CDR3 has 15 amino acids. Losses at the gene ends were 8 bases for V and 0 bases for J; bases not matched to a gene: 9. For the CDR3, the DNA is TGTGCCAGCGTGACAGGGCCCTGGACTAACTATGGCTACACCTTC. The encoded protein is CASVTGPWTNYGYTF.

J is TRBJ1-5 and V is TRBV9; D may be TRBD1 (5 bases). Trimming left V 2 bases short and J 6 bases short, with 15 bases between. The CDR3 length is 15 residues. The germline gives CDR1 SGDLS, CDR2 YYNGEE. CDR3 region: CASSVEDGGAQPQHF. DNA for the CDR3: TGTGCCAGCAGCGTGGAGGACGGGGGAGCTCAGCCCCAGCATTTT.

The CDR3 region is CASSLGQVKETQYF. The CDR3 nucleotides read TGTGCCAGCAGCTTGGGACAGGTGAAGGAGACCCAGTACTTC. V and J are TRBV5-4 and TRBJ2-5; the D gene is possibly TRBD1 (6 bases). V was clipped by 0 bases and J by 5 bases, with 11 bases between them. This CDR3 is built from 14 residues. In germline, CDR1 is SGHNT, CDR2 YYREEE (reference sequence).

Worth noting for this clone: A read error may produce the germline difference seen at one junction end. The chain combines TRBV5-1 with TRBJ2-7, with D hard to call. The germline V gene has CDR1 SGHRS and CDR2 YFSETQ. This CDR3 has 15 residues. CDR3 coding DNA: TGCGCCAGCAGCTTGCCCCCACCCACTCTCTACGATCCGGACTTC. Its protein is CASSLPPPTLYDPDF.

The V gene is TRBV28, the J gene TRBJ2-3, with 9 nucleotides matching TRBD1. The CDR3 covers 16 residues. The V gene's germline CDR1 is MDHEN and CDR2 SYDVKM. The J segment lost 2 bases and the V segment lost 2 bases, leaving 5 bases of the junction unmatched. CDR3 nucleotides: TGTGCCAGCAGTTTAGGCCGGGACAGGGTCACAGATACGCAGTATTTT. Translated, it gives CASSLGRDRVTDTQYF.

Of note for this clone: One end of the junction does not line up with germline, which may come from a read error. The chain carries TRBV6-1 and TRBJ2-3; tentative D call: TRBD1 (5 bases). The germline CDR1 and CDR2 sequences are MNHNS and SASEGT. This CDR3 is built from 13 residues. The CDR3 region is CASTVQGTDTQCF. The CDR3 DNA reads TGTGCCAGCACCGTGCAGGGTACAGATACGCAGTGTTTT.

The V gene is TRBV27, the J gene TRBJ2-7; a possible D gene is TRBD1 (9 bases). This CDR3 is built from 16 residues. V lost 10 bases to trimming and J lost 6 bases, with 28 bases between them. Per the germline V gene, CDR1 is MNHEY and CDR2 is SMNVEV (reference sequence). CDR3 nucleotide sequence: TGTGCCACCACCCAGACAGGGGGGTACGCGGGAGGCGAGCAGTACTTC. The encoded protein is CATTQTGGYAGGEQYF.

The chain couples TRBV7-6 to TRBJ2-5, with unresolved D. Trimming pared 3 bases from V and 2 bases from J, leaving 4 bases between. The CDR3 runs 12 residues. Germline-derived CDR1 and CDR2 are SGHVS and FNYEAQ. Written as DNA, the CDR3 is TGTGCCAGCAGCTTTACTCAAGAGACCCAGTACTTC. Its translation: CASSFTQETQYF.

In its sample, this clone was seen once. The chain links TRBV10-3 to TRBJ1-3; D not resolved. Germline-derived CDR1 and CDR2 are ENHRY and SYGVKD. Trimming removed 6 bases from V and 4 bases from J, with 16 bases in between. CDR3 length equals 15 residues. This chain's CDR3 is CAISDSQVTGNTIYF. The CDR3 nucleotides read TGTGCCATCAGCGATAGCCAAGTCACCGGAAACACCATATATTTT.

The chain carries TRBV27 and TRBJ2-7, with 8 bases that match TRBD1. The trim removed 2 bases at V and 4 bases at J, leaving 10 bases unmatched. Germline V gene lookup returns CDR1 MNHEY and CDR2 SMNVEV (reference sequence). This CDR3 spans 16 amino acids. The CDR3 DNA follows: TGTGCCAGCAGTTTAATCGGCAGGGGGCGTGGGTACGAGCAGTACTTC. Its protein product is CASSLIGRGRGYEQYF.

The chain combines TRBV19 with TRBJ2-7; tentatively, D is TRBD2 (5 bases). Germline CDR1 reads LNHDA; CDR2 reads SQIVND (reference sequence). This CDR3 spans 17 amino acids. Trimming took 4 bases from V and 4 from J, leaving 23 bases between them. The CDR3 DNA is TGTGCCAGTAGTAATGTATTTCGGACGGGGAATAAGTACGAGCAGTACTTC. As protein: CASSNVFRTGNKYEQYF.